The 3 T cell receptor beta chains below all came from one sample that was sequenced in a study of cytomegalovirus exposure and HLA in healthy donors. Primers for the PCR totalled 60 Vbeta and 13 Jbeta. Sequencing used immunoSEQ multiplex PCR; TCRdb keeps in-frame clones, though not all of them. The data hold 95,000 to 100,000 clones, with roughly four fifths observed a single time. What was sequenced was PBMCs. These receptors originate from a woman between 55 and 75 years old in good health and CMV-seropositive.

This chain joins TRBV7-2 and TRBJ2-7; D may be TRBD1 (5 bases). V shed 6 bases and J shed 5 bases, with 14 bases lying between them. Germline V gene sequence: CDR1 SGHTA, CDR2 FQGNSA. CDR3 size: 13 residues. The CDR3 spells CASRGQVAHEQYF. CDR3 coding DNA: TGTGCCAGCAGGGGGCAGGTTGCCCACGAGCAGTACTTC.

The CDR3 region is CASSITTGTGESYTF. CDR3 DNA sequence: TGTGCCAGCAGTATTACAACCGGGACAGGGGAGAGCTACACCTTC. This chain connects TRBV28 to TRBJ1-2, with TRBD1 matching over 10 bases. The V gene end was trimmed by 5 bases and the J gene end by 9 bases; junction bases not matched to a gene: 12. Germline CDR1 MDHEN, CDR2 SYDVKM. CDR3 size: 15 residues.

The gene calls are TRBV14 and TRBJ2-7; 9 bases match TRBD2. V lost 0 bases, J lost 5 bases, and 11 bases stayed unmatched. Germline lookup yields CDR1 SGHDN and CDR2 FVKESK. The CDR3 has 17 amino acids. This CDR3 reads CASSQDRRAGGRDEQYF. The CDR3 region has the DNA TGTGCCAGCAGCCAAGATCGGCGAGCTGGCGGGAGGGACGAGCAGTACTTC.